This is a list of T cell receptor beta chains from one sample in a study of blood T cell repertoires in COVID-19. Sequencing used immunoSEQ multiplex PCR; TCRdb keeps in-frame clones, though not all of them. The repertoire holds around 260,000 clones, with about 86% as singletons. The sequenced material came from PBMCs or T cells enriched from blood (not recorded which). The receptor source for this set is a man aged 25 to 40 with acute COVID-19. Each CDR3 is given with its conserved first and last residue. A D gene is named only where the DNA matches it firmly. Only part of the rows carry a size: once, few, many, or a class if the clone is expanded.

d_gene,j_gene,v_gene,len,abundance,CDR3nt,CDR3aa
.,TRBJ2-2,TRBV2,14,few,TGTGCCAGCAGTGATTTTAGGAACACCGGGGAGCTGTTTTTT,CASSDFRNTGELFF
TRBD1,TRBJ1-5,TRBV6-5,15,.,TGTGCCAGCACGACAGGGGTAATTAGCAATCAGCCCCAGCATTTT,CASTTGVISNQPQHF
TRBD1,TRBJ2-4,TRBV18,16,.,TGTGCCAGCTCACCGGGGACAGGGGTGGCCAAAAACATTCAGTACTTC,CASSPGTGVAKNIQYF
.,TRBJ1-2,TRBV12-3/TRBV12-4,13,.,TGTGCCAGCAGTTTACCAGGCCCATATGGCTACACCTTC,CASSLPGPYGYTF
.,TRBJ1-1,TRBV9,15,.,TGTGCCAGCAGCGTAGTTGGGGCCTTGGACACTGAAGCTTTCTTT,CASSVVGALDTEAFF
.,TRBJ2-2,TRBV30,13,few,TGTGCCTGGAGCAGGATGAACACCGGGGAGCTGTTTTTT,CAWSRMNTGELFF
TRBD2,TRBJ2-1,TRBV5-5,15,few,TGTGCCAGCAGCTTGGATGGGACTAGCGGGCATGAGCAGTTCTTC,CASSLDGTSGHEQFF
.,TRBJ1-6,TRBV6-5,16,.,TGTGCCAGCAGTTACTCGCGTGGAGGTTTAAAGTCACCCCTCCACTTT,CASSYSRGGLKSPLHF
.,TRBJ1-3,TRBV2,14,.,TGTGCCAGCAAGTTCGACACCTCTGGAAACACCATATATTTT,CASKFDTSGNTIYF
TRBD1,TRBJ2-2,TRBV30,15,.,TGTGCCTGGAGTGCTAGGACAGGACGCGGCGGGGAGCTGTTTTTT,CAWSARTGRGGELFF
.,TRBJ2-1,TRBV24-1,15,once,TGTGCCACCTCTGCGGGGAGGGGGGGATGGAATGAGCAGTTCTTC,CATSAGRGGWNEQFF
.,TRBJ2-6,TRBV5-1,15,.,TGCGCCAGCAGCTTGGAGTCGGCTGGGGCCAACGTCCTGACTTTC,CASSLESAGANVLTF
.,TRBJ2-1,TRBV24-1,14,.,TGTGCCACCAGTGTGGGCGCGCGACCCAATGAGCAGTTCTTC,CATSVGARPNEQFF
TRBD2,TRBJ2-5,TRBV9,15,.,TGTGCCAGCAGCGTACATAGCGGGGGGCACGAGACCCAGTACTTC,CASSVHSGGHETQYF
TRBD2,TRBJ2-3,TRBV27,15,once,TGTGCCAGCAGTTCCGGGGGGGTGGTTACAGATACGCAGTATTTT,CASSSGGVVTDTQYF
TRBD1,TRBJ2-1,TRBV10-1,17,once,TGCGCCAGCAGCGGACAGGGGAGTGGTCTTCGGGAAAATGAGCAGTTCTTC,CASSGQGSGLRENEQFF
TRBD1,TRBJ2-2,TRBV29-1,14,.,TGCAGCGTTGGCCGGACAGGGAACACCGGGGAGCTGTTTTTT,CSVGRTGNTGELFF
.,TRBJ1-1,TRBV6-5,15,.,TGTGCCAGCAGTCCCACGGACAGCCTGAACACTGAAGCTTTCTTT,CASSPTDSLNTEAFF
TRBD1,TRBJ2-2,TRBV19,14,few,TGTGCCAGTAGACGACAGGGATCGAACGGGGAGCTGTTTTTT,CASRRQGSNGELFF
.,TRBJ1-1,TRBV27,14,.,TGTGCCAGCAGTTTAAGGGGTGGGAACACTGAAGCTTTCTTT,CASSLRGGNTEAFF
.,TRBJ1-1,TRBV6-1,14,.,TGTGCCAGCAGTGACGGACTGGGGAGCACTGAAGCTTTCTTT,CASSDGLGSTEAFF
TRBD1,TRBJ1-1,TRBV27,12,.,TGTGCCAGCAGTTTCCAGGGGGGTGAAGCTTTCTTT,CASSFQGGEAFF
.,TRBJ1-5,TRBV19,17,.,TGTGCCAGTAAATCCCACTCAGAAAGAGGTACCAATCAGCCCCAGCATTTT,CASKSHSERGTNQPQHF
TRBD2,TRBJ2-2,TRBV19,14,.,TGTGCCAGTAATGCGGCGGGAGTAGCCGGGGAGCTGTTTTTT,CASNAAGVAGELFF
.,TRBJ2-1,TRBV19,13,.,TGTGCCAGTAGTATAAGGACAGACAATGAGCAGTTCTTC,CASSIRTDNEQFF
.,TRBJ2-4,TRBV19,13,few,TGTGCCAGTATGCAGGGAACTAAGAACATTCAGTACTTC,CASMQGTKNIQYF
.,TRBJ2-1,TRBV7-2,17,once,TGTGCCAGCAGCCCATCGCCCAGGCGGGGATCCTACAATGAGCAGTTCTTC,CASSPSPRRGSYNEQFF
TRBD1,TRBJ2-5,TRBV4-1,15,.,TGCGCCAGCAGCCAACCTGACAGGGCGCGGGAGACCCAGTACTTC,CASSQPDRARETQYF
TRBD1,TRBJ1-2,TRBV3-1/TRBV3-2,13,.,TGTGCCAGCAACGACAGGGATCGGGATGGCTACACCTTC,CASNDRDRDGYTF
TRBD1,TRBJ1-1,TRBV6-5,16,.,TGTGCCAGCAGTTACTCAAGATACAGGGGGAACACTGAAGCTTTCTTT,CASSYSRYRGNTEAFF
.,TRBJ1-5,TRBV2,14,.,TGTGCCAGCAAAAAAAACGGGCAGGGTCAGCCCCAGCATTTT,CASKKNGQGQPQHF
TRBD2,TRBJ2-1,TRBV6-4,15,.,TGTGCCAGCAGTCTAGCGGGGGGCAGCCACAATGAGCAGTTCTTC,CASSLAGGSHNEQFF
TRBD1,TRBJ1-1,TRBV27,15,many,TGTGCCAGCAGTCCCGGGACAGGGGGCGCCACTGAAGCTTTCTTT,CASSPGTGGATEAFF
TRBD1,TRBJ2-5,TRBV28,15,.,TGTGCCAGCACCAACGACAGGGGCACTCAAGAGACCCAGTACTTC,CASTNDRGTQETQYF
TRBD1,TRBJ2-5,TRBV11-3,13,.,TGTGCGTCCGGGGACAGGGCCCCCGAGACCCAGTACTTC,CASGDRAPETQYF
TRBD1,TRBJ2-1,TRBV3-1/TRBV3-2,15,.,TGTGCCAGCAGCCTCGGGACAGGTACCTACAATGAGCAGTTCTTC,CASSLGTGTYNEQFF
TRBD2,TRBJ2-1,TRBV3-1/TRBV3-2,18,.,TGTGCCAGCAGCCAAAGGGGCTTAGCGGGAGGGCCCTACAATGAGCAGTTCTTC,CASSQRGLAGGPYNEQFF
.,TRBJ1-6,TRBV6-5,15,.,TGTGCCAGCAGTTATTTACAGAGAAAGGATTCACCCCTCCACTTT,CASSYLQRKDSPLHF
TRBD1,TRBJ1-5,TRBV30,14,.,TGTGCCTGCGAGACAGGGTTCTCGAATCAGCCCCAGCATTTT,CACETGFSNQPQHF
.,TRBJ1-1,TRBV13,14,once,TGTGCCAGCAGCGAGGTTGGGGGCCCTCTAGGGGCTTTCTTT,CASSEVGGPLGAFF
.,TRBJ1-2,TRBV7-9,15,.,TGTGCCAGCAGCTTAGAGACAGGAGCTAACTATGGCTACACCTTC,CASSLETGANYGYTF
TRBD1,TRBJ1-1,TRBV6-5,12,.,TGTGCCAGCCGGGGGACAGGGTCGAAATTCCTCTTT,CASRGTGSKFLF
TRBD1,TRBJ1-1,TRBV13,16,once,TGTGCCAGCAGCCCCCAGGACAGGGGCCAGAACACTGAAGCTTTCTTT,CASSPQDRGQNTEAFF
.,TRBJ1-3,TRBV5-1,15,.,TGCGCCAGCAGCCCCATGGCCGCCTCGGGAAACACCATATATTTT,CASSPMAASGNTIYF
TRBD2,TRBJ2-1,TRBV10-2,14,.,TGCGCCAGCAGTGAGCTTACCGAGCGGGGTGAGCAGTTCTTC,CASSELTERGEQFF
.,TRBJ1-3,TRBV2,14,.,TGTGCCAGCAGTGTGATAGACTCTGGAAACACCATATATTTT,CASSVIDSGNTIYF
TRBD1,TRBJ1-2,TRBV15,14,.,TGTGCCACCAGCAGGGCCAGGGGGAGCTATGGCTACACCTTC,CATSRARGSYGYTF
TRBD2,TRBJ2-5,TRBV3-1/TRBV3-2,14,.,TGTGCCAGCAGCCAAGACCTTCGGGGGGGGGCCCAGTACTTC,CASSQDLRGGAQYF
.,TRBJ1-1,TRBV6-2/TRBV6-3,12,.,TGTGCCAGCAGCAAAGACGGGTATGAAGCTTTCTTT,CASSKDGYEAFF
.,TRBJ1-6,TRBV19,14,.,TGTGCCAGTAGTATATTGGCGGATAATTCACCCCTCCACTTT,CASSILADNSPLHF
TRBD2,TRBJ2-2,TRBV5-1,15,.,TGTGCCAGCAGCTGGGGAGGGCCGGACACCGGGGAGCTGTTTTTT,CASSWGGPDTGELFF
.,TRBJ1-2,TRBV28,12,.,TGTGCCAGCACTTTAAGGCAGGGTGGCTACACCTTC,CASTLRQGGYTF
TRBD1,TRBJ1-5,TRBV7-2,13,.,TGTGCCAGCAGCAACAGGGGTTCGCAGCCCCAGCATTTT,CASSNRGSQPQHF
.,TRBJ1-2,TRBV5-6,12,.,TGTGCCAGCGGACGGGACATCAACGGCTACACCTTC,CASGRDINGYTF
TRBD2,TRBJ2-3,TRBV2,18,.,TGTGCCAGCAGTCACTCGATTAGCGGGAGTGCTCTGTCAGATACGCAGTATTTT,CASSHSISGSALSDTQYF